This record covers a single T cell receptor (beta chain). This clone's antigen is unknown. From each donor, a roughly 2.6 ml peripheral blood sample was collected into PAXgene tubes and stored at -80 degrees C. Total RNA was isolated from whole blood with the PAXgene blood miRNA kit on an automated QIAcube, without T cell sorting. Deep TCRalpha and TCRbeta repertoire profiling with unique molecular barcoding was performed on peripheral blood of monozygotic twin pairs concordant or discordant for inflammatory bowel disease. Smoking habits were recorded for all twin pairs, with individuals classified as current, former or never smokers. The entry originates in a study of monozygotic twins with inflammatory bowel disease (dated by TCRdb to the late 2010s). A note on the overall study: The full study comprised some 30 monozygotic twin pairs: nine German pairs (four IBD-concordant, five IBD-discordant) and 19 IBD-discordant Danish pairs. Each individual had, on average, about 151 000 unique TCRalpha sequences and 181 000 unique TCRbeta sequences available for analysis. The search for disease-associated traits relied mainly on comparing IBD patients with their genetically identical healthy co-twins within discordant pairs.

The library came from 5' RACE. Each TCR library was prepared from around 3,400 ng of total RNA. For each sample, cDNA synthesis was carried out in eight separate reactions using SMARTScribe reverse transcriptase. Unique molecular identifiers containing a 6-nucleotide sample barcode were introduced through template switching during cDNA synthesis. TCRalpha and TCRbeta cDNA was amplified by two nested PCRs of approximately 17 and 9 cycles, with bead purification after each PCR. Before amplification, the cDNA was treated with uracil DNA-glycosylase and purified using the QIAquick PCR purification kit. The second PCR added Illumina TruSeq-compatible adapters along with sample-specific barcodes. Library quality and concentration were assessed using TapeStation and Qubit, and about 4.7 ng of each library was pooled. Sequencing of pooled libraries was carried out on an Illumina HiSeq2500 single-index Rapid Run using 2 x 100 bp reads and custom sequencing primers. On the study's bioinformatics: MiGEC version 1.2.6 was used for UMI-based consensus assembly, which corrected PCR and sequencing errors. V(D)J alignment, clonotype assembly and CDR3 extraction were performed with MiXCR version 2.1.1. Gene usage, clonotype sharing and MAIT/NKT TCR abundance were normalised by analysing the top 1000, 10 000 and 20 000 clonotypes per sample. After downsampling to 27 000 UMIs, diversity was calculated as the inverse Simpson index using the vegan R package. Paired Mann-Whitney U tests on discordant twin pairs were used, with Benjamini-Hochberg multiple-testing correction. TCRdb reprocessed the reads; each CDR3 protein sequence makes one entry, and DNA is unavailable. These V and J calls rely on TCRdb rather than the paper's analysis. This sample's table has entries for about 130,000 distinct CDR3 sequences. The ten largest clones add up to approximately 1.2% of the sample.

The study at large found these results: IBD patients had lower TCRbeta repertoire diversity, measured by the inverse Simpson index, than their healthy co-twins. The results gave no support for a single strong signal or clonotype linked to IBD. Distinction between different T cell subtypes could not be achieved in the analysis. Fewer clonotypes were shared with other individuals by IBD patients than by healthy twins, most markedly in patients showing signs of disease activity. Repertoire similarity did not differ between concordant and discordant twins, possibly due to limited statistical power. Background noise and inter-individual variability may have been introduced into the repertoires by the differing immunosuppressive treatments among patients.

CDR1 and CDR2 were assigned from the germline V gene as MNHEY and SVGAGI. There are 13 amino acids in the CDR3, from cysteine to phenylalanine inclusive. No DNA appears here. The TCR was taken from a human donor with ulcerative colitis or Crohn's disease, or a healthy co-twin of an affected twin (not recorded which). This chain is built from TRBV6-5 and TRBJ1-3. Sequences were obtained from blood. The CDR3 loop reads CATTAFSGNTIYF.